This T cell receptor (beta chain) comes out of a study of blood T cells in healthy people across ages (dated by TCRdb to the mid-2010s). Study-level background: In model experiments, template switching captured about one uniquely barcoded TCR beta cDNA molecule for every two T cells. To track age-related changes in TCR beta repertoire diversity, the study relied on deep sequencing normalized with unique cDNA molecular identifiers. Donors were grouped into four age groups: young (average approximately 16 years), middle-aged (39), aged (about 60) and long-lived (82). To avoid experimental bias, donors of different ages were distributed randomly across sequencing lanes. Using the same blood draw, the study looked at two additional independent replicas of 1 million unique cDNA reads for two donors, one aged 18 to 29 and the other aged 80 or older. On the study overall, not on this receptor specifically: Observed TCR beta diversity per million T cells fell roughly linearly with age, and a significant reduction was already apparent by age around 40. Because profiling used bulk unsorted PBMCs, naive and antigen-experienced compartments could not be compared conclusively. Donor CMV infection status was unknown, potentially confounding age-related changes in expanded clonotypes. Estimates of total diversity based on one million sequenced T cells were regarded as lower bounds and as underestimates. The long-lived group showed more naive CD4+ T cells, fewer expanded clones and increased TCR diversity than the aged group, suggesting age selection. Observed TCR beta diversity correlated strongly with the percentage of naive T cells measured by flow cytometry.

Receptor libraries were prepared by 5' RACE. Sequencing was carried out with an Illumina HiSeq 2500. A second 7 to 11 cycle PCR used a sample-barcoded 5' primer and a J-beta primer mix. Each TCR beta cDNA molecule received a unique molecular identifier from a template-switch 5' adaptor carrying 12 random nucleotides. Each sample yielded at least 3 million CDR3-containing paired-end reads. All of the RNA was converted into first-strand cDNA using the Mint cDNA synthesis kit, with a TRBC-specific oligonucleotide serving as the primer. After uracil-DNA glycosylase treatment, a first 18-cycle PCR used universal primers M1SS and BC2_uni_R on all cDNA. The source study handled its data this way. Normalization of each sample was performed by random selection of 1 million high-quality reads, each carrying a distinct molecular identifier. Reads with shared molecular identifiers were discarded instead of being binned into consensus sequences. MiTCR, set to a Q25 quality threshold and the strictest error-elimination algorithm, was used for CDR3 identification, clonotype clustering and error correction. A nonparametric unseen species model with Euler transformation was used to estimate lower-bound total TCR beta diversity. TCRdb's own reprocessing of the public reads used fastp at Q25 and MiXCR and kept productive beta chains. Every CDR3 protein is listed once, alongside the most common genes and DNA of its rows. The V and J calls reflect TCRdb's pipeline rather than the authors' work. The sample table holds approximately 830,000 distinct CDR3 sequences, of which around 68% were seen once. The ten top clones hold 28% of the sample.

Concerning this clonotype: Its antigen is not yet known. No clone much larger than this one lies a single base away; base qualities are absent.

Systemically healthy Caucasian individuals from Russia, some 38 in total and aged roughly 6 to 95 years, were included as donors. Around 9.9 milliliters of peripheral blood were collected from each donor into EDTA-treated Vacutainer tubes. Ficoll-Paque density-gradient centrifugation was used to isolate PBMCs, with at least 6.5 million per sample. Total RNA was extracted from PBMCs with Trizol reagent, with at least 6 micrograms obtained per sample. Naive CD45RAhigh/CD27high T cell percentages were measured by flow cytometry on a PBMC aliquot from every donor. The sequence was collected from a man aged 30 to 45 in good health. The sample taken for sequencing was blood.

The DNA sequence is TGCGCCAGCAGCCAAGATGTAGGGACCCAGTTCTTC. The resulting protein is CASSQDVGTQFF. The chain was built from TRBV4-1 and TRBJ2-1; the D match is possibly TRBD1 or TRBD2, with 5 bases aligned in each. V is reduced by 0 bases and J by 13 bases, leaving a spacing of 10 bases between them. The CDR3 numbers 12 residues from cysteine through phenylalanine. Only the CDR3 DNA stays, 36 bases, in frame from base 1. The germline V gene supplies CDR1 MGHRA and CDR2 YSYEKL.